This passage covers 21 T cell receptor beta chains from one sample sequenced in a study of blood T cell repertoires in COVID-19. Only in-frame clones appear in the TCRdb table, and some are missing; sequencing was by immunoSEQ multiplex PCR. This table holds about 180,000 clones, approximately 85% found once. The sample consisted of PBMCs or T cells enriched from blood (not recorded which). The receptor source for this set is a middle-aged man who had recovered from COVID-19.

The J gene is TRBJ2-7, the V gene TRBV5-1, with D tentatively TRBD1 (5 bases). Germline V gene sequence: CDR1 SGHRS, CDR2 YFSETQ. Trimming removed 2 bases at V and 2 bases at J, with 20 bases between. CDR3 length: 17 residues. This chain's CDR3 is CASSLDSLGALPYEQYF. CDR3 DNA: TGCGCCAGCAGCTTAGACTCCTTAGGGGCCCTTCCCTACGAGCAGTACTTC.

The rearrangement links TRBV12-3 or TRBV12-4 to TRBJ1-1; possible D gene TRBD1, 6 bases. This CDR3 region has 12 residues. The V end lost 6 bases, the J end lost 10 bases, and 15 bases lay between the germline ends. This chain's CDR3 is CASSPGQESAFF. DNA of the CDR3: TGTGCCAGCAGCCCGGGACAAGAATCAGCTTTCTTT.

V usage is TRBV28 and J usage is TRBJ1-2; perhaps TRBD1 as D (5 bases). The CDR3 totals 15 residues. In germline, CDR1 is MDHEN, CDR2 SYDVKM. Trimming stripped 3 bases from V and 0 bases from J, with 11 bases between. The CDR3 coding sequence is TGTGCCAGCAGTTTGCGAGACAGTGCTAACTATGGCTACACCTTC. Its protein product is CASSLRDSANYGYTF.

The chain has TRBV10-3 and TRBJ1-1; D is undetermined. The CDR3 spans 15 residues. Between the trimmed V and J ends, which lost 1 base and 1 base, there was a span of 10 bases. Germline-derived CDR1 and CDR2 are ENHRY and SYGVKD. The CDR3 spells CAISEWGGRNTEAFF. The CDR3 DNA is TGTGCCATCAGTGAGTGGGGAGGGAGGAACACTGAAGCTTTCTTT.

The chain is built from TRBV5-4 and TRBJ2-7, with a weak D call TRBD1 (6 bases). V lost 4 bases and J lost 4, with 12 bases in between. The CDR3 runs 13 residues. The germline V gene has CDR1 SGHNT and CDR2 YYREEE (reference sequence). CDR3 in amino acids: CASSVLTGYEQYF. In DNA form, the CDR3 reads TGTGCCAGCAGCGTATTAACAGGGTACGAGCAGTACTTC. Supplemented by reference TRBV5-4 and TRBJ2-7, the full variable domain reads ETGVTQSPTHLIKTRGQQVTLRCSSQSGHNTVSWYQQALGQGPQFIFQYYREEENGRGNFPPRFSGLQFPNYSSELNVNALELDDSALYLCASSVLTGYEQYFGPGTRLTVT.

The CDR3 DNA reads TGTGCCAGCAGTTTACTGGCGGAGAGACTCACCTTC. It yields the protein CASSLLAERLTF. The V call is TRBV28, the J call TRBJ1-2, with D unclear. The germline gives CDR1 MDHEN, CDR2 SYDVKM. Between the trimmed V and J ends, which lost 2 bases and 13 bases, there was a span of 14 bases. This CDR3 is built from 12 residues.

Remarks on this clone: A read error may produce the germline difference seen at one junction end. V gene TRBV3-1 (or the pseudogene TRBV3-2) combines with J gene TRBJ2-5; 8 positions match TRBD2. The CDR3 loop spans 11 amino acids. The germline V gene has CDR1 LGHDT and CDR2 YNNKEL (reference sequence). The CDR3 sequence is CASSQAGGPNF. The DNA for the CDR3 is TGTGCCAGCAGCCAAGCGGGAGGGCCGAACTTC.

This clone showed up just once. The sample holds other DNA sequences that translate to the same CDR3. The chain recombines TRBV5-1 with TRBJ2-5, with a weak D call TRBD2 (6 bases). V was trimmed by 0 bases and J by 1 base, leaving 7 bases between them. Germline-derived CDR1 and CDR2 are SGHRS and YFSETQ. This CDR3 is 14 amino acids long. As DNA, the CDR3 is TGCGCCAGCAGCTTGGGCGGGGTCCAAGAGACCCAGTACTTC. Its protein is CASSLGGVQETQYF.

V is TRBV6-5 and J is TRBJ2-5, with a tentative D call TRBD2 (6 bases). Per the germline V gene, CDR1 is MNHEY and CDR2 is SVGAGI. V was shortened by 6 bases and J by 5 bases, with 19 bases between the two germline ends. The CDR3 is 15 residues long. The CDR3 here is CASSVNGGGRETQYF. The CDR3 coding sequence is TGTGCCAGCAGCGTCAACGGGGGAGGACGGGAGACCCAGTACTTC.

V usage is TRBV13 and J usage is TRBJ1-2, with a possible D match to TRBD1 (5 bases). The V end lost 5 bases, the J end lost 4 bases, and 20 bases lay between the germline ends. This CDR3 is built from 16 residues. Germline V gene data show CDR1 as PRHDT and CDR2 as FYEKMQ (reference sequence). CDR3 sequence (DNA): TGTGCCAGCAGCCTCCGGCAGGAGGGGTTGGCCTATGGCTACACCTTC. Its translation: CASSLRQEGLAYGYTF.

This clone appeared a single time. The chain links TRBV7-2 to TRBJ1-3; TRBD1 is a possible D gene (5 bases). This CDR3 is built from 15 residues. Germline CDR1 and CDR2: SGHTA and FQGNSA. The V end lost 5 bases, the J end lost 0 bases, and 11 bases lay between the germline ends. The CDR3 is CASSVQGTSGNTIYF. CDR3 coding DNA: TGTGCCAGCAGCGTCCAGGGTACCTCTGGAAACACCATATATTTT.

The chain couples TRBV7-9 to TRBJ1-4; no clear D gene. V was shortened by 1 base and J by 8 bases, with 14 bases between the two germline ends. The CDR3 extends over 15 amino acids. Germline V CDR1 and CDR2: SEHNR, FQNEAQ (reference sequence). This CDR3 reads CASSLGRGVGEKLFF. Written as DNA, the CDR3 is TGTGCCAGCAGCTTAGGGCGGGGTGTCGGCGAAAAACTGTTTTTT.

The rearrangement uses TRBV5-6 and TRBJ2-3; D unclear. The ends were cut back, 4 bases at V and 3 bases at J, with 3 bases in the middle. There are 11 residues in the CDR3. The germline V gene encodes CDR1 SGHDT and CDR2 YYEEEE. The CDR3 nucleotides are TGTGCCAGCAGCCTGACAGATACGCAGTATTTT. Protein sequence: CASSLTDTQYF.

The rearrangement uses TRBV18 and TRBJ2-5; no clear D gene. Looked up from germline, CDR1 is KGHSH and CDR2 is LQKENI. The CDR3 contains 15 residues. V was shortened by 6 bases and J by 1 base, with 15 bases between the two germline ends. The CDR3 sequence is CASSGQVVIQETQYF. CDR3 bases: TGTGCCAGCTCGGGCCAGGTGGTCATCCAAGAGACCCAGTACTTC.

The CDR3 DNA is TGTGCCAGTAGTATAGCGGGGGGGACAGGGGCCGAGCAGTACTTC. Its protein is CASSIAGGTGAEQYF. This sequence joins TRBV19 and TRBJ2-7; the match to TRBD1 covers 10 bases. The CDR3 consists of 15 residues. The V and J ends lost 1 base and 6 bases, in that order; junction bases with no gene match: 6. The germline gives CDR1 LNHDA, CDR2 SQIVND (reference sequence).

The rearrangement uses TRBV27 and TRBJ1-1; D not resolved. Germline V gene lookup returns CDR1 MNHEY and CDR2 SMNVEV (reference sequence). The CDR3 covers 11 residues. V lost 2 bases and J 12 bases, leaving 10 bases between the germline ends. CDR3 amino acids: CASSLGPVSFF. The CDR3 DNA is TGTGCCAGCAGTTTAGGCCCCGTATCTTTCTTT.

In this sample, this clone turned up a few times. The chain uses TRBV11-2 and TRBJ2-1, with D tentatively TRBD2 (5 bases). Germline V gene data show CDR1 as SGHAT and CDR2 as FQNNGV. Trimming shortened V by 4 bases and J by 15 bases, and 16 bases separated the two germline ends. CDR3 length: 12 amino acids. CDR3 residues: CASSWERQERFF. CDR3 nucleotides: TGTGCCAGCAGCTGGGAGCGGCAGGAACGGTTCTTC.

The gene calls are TRBV25-1 and TRBJ2-1, with 9 bases lining up with TRBD2. CDR1 MGHDK and CDR2 SYGVNS come from the germline V gene. The trim removed 8 bases at V and 3 bases at J, leaving 14 bases unmatched. The CDR3 is 17 amino acids. As DNA, the CDR3 is TGTGCCAGCGCCCCCGGAGGGCTAGCGGGACTCTACAATGAGCAGTTCTTC. This codes for CASAPGGLAGLYNEQFF.

This clone was seen only once. This rearrangement joins TRBV14 to TRBJ1-2; no definite D call. The CDR3 extends over 12 amino acids. The germline gives CDR1 SGHDN, CDR2 FVKESK. Trimming shortened V by 0 bases and J by 6 bases, and 5 bases separated the two germline ends. The CDR3 reads CASSQDGHGYTF. CDR3 DNA sequence: TGTGCCAGCAGCCAAGATGGGCATGGCTACACCTTC.

J is TRBJ1-4 and V is TRBV29-1; 10 bases align to TRBD1. The CDR3 length is 12 residues. CDR1 and CDR2 (germline): SQVTM, ANQGSEA. V was clipped by 6 bases and J by 8 bases; unmatched bases: 3. The CDR3 sequence: CSVRQGAEKLFF. The CDR3 region has the DNA TGCAGCGTAAGACAGGGGGCGGAAAAACTGTTTTTT. The full variable domain, rest sourced from reference TRBV29-1 and TRBJ1-4, is SAVISQKPSRDICQRGTSLTIQCQVDSQVTMMFWYRQQPGQSLTLIATANQGSEATYESGFVIDKFPISRPNLTFSTLTVSNMSPEDSSIYLCSVRQGAEKLFFGSGTQLSVL.

Regarding this clone: The sample has other DNA sequences that encode this CDR3 too. The chain uses TRBV5-1 and TRBJ1-4; D is uncertain. CDR1 and CDR2 from the germline V gene are SGHRS and YFSETQ. The CDR3 sequence is 13 residues long. V lost 7 bases and J 1 base, leaving 8 bases between the germline ends. CDR3 in amino acids: CASSTGTNEKLFF. The DNA for the CDR3 is TGCGCCAGCTCTACGGGAACTAATGAAAAACTGTTTTTT.